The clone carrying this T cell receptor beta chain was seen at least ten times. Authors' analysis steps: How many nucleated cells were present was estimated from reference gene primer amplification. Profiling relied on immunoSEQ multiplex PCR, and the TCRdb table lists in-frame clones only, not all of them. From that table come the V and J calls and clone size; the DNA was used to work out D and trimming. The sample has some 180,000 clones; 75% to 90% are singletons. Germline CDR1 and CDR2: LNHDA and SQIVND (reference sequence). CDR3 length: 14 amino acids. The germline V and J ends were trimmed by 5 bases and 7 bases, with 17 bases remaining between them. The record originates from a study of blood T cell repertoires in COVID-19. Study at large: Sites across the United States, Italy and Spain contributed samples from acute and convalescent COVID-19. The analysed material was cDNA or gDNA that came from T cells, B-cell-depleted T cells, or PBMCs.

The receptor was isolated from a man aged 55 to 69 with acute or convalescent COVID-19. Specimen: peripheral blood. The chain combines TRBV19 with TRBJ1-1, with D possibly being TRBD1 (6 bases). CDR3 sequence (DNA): TGTGCCAGTAGTTCACAGGGTCGGGGCGGTGAAGCTTTCTTT. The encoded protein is CASSSQGRGGEAFF.